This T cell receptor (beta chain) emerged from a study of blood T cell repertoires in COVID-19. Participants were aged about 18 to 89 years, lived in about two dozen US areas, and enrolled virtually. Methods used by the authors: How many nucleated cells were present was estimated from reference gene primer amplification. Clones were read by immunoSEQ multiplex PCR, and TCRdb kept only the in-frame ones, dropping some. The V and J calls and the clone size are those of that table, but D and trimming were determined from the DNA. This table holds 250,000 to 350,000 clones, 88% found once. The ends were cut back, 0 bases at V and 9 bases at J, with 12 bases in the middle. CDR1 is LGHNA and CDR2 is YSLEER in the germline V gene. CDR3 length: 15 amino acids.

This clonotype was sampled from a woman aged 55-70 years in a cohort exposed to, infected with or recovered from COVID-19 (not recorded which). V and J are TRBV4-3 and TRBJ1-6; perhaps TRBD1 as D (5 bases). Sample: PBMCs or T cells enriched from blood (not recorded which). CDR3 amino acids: CASSQDSSGGSPLHF. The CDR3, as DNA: TGCGCCAGCAGCCAAGATTCGTCGGGGGGTTCACCCCTCCACTTT.